This entry concerns a single T cell receptor beta chain. These data belong to a study of shared clonotypes between healthy human individuals. As originally analysed: Owing to the provision of junction-only sequences devoid of quality scores by immunoSEQ, filtering differed. Assay: immunoSEQ multiplex PCR; the TCRdb copy retains only in-frame clones and omits some. D and trimming were read from the DNA, whereas the V and J calls and clone size are those reported in that table. The data show fewer than 550,000 clones, with 60% to 80% seen just once and about 12% held by the top ten. The CDR3 has 13 amino acids. The germline gives CDR1 SGHTA, CDR2 FQGTGA. With 0 bases removed from V and 7 bases from J, the gap between germline ends came to 7 bases.

This chain connects TRBV7-3 to TRBJ2-1, with a weak D call TRBD1 (6 bases). The receptor was isolated from a woman aged 35 to 49 in good health. Some clones in this sample may be carry-over from other donors' samples. Sequencing was performed on PBMCs. CDR3 sequence reads: CASSLTQGNEQFF. CDR3 bases: TGTGCCAGCAGCTTAACACAGGGAAATGAGCAGTTCTTC.